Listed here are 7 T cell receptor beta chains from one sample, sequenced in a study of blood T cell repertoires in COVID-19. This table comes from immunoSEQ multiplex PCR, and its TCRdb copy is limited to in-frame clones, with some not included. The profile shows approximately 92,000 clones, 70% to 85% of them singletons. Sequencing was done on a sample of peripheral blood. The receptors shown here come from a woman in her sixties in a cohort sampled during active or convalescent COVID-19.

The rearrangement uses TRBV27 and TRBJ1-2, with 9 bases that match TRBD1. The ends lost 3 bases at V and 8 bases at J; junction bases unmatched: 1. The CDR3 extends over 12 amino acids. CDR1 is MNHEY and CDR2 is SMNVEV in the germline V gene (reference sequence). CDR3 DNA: TGTGCCAGCAGTTTCACAGGGGGCGGCTACACCTTC. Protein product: CASSFTGGGYTF.

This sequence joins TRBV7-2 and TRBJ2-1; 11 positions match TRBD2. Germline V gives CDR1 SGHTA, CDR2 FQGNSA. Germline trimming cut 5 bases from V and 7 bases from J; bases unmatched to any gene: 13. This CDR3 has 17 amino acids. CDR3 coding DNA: TGTGCCAGCAGCCATTTGTTTAGCGGGGGGGGGAAGAATGAGCAGTTCTTC. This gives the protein CASSHLFSGGGKNEQFF. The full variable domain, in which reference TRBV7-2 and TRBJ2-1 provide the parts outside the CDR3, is GAGVSQSPSNKVTEKGKDVELRCDPISGHTALYWYRQSLGQGLEFLIYFQGNSAPDKSGLPSDRFSAERTGGSVSTLTIQRTQQEDSAVYLCASSHLFSGGGKNEQFFGPGTRLTVL.

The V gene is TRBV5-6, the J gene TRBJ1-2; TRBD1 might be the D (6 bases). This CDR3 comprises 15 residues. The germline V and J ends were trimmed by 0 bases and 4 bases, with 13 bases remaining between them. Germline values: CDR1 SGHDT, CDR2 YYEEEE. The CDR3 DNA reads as TGTGCCAGCAGCTTGGAGGTGACAGGACTCTATGGCTACACCTTC. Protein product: CASSLEVTGLYGYTF.

CDR3 sequence: CASRPTRSKNIQYF. The CDR3 nucleotides read TGCGCCAGCAGACCGACTAGATCCAAAAACATTCAGTACTTC. The J gene is TRBJ2-4, the V gene TRBV4-1, with D tentatively TRBD2 (6 bases). Germline lookup yields CDR1 MGHRA and CDR2 YSYEKL. V shed 6 bases and J shed 2 bases, with 11 bases lying between them. The length of the CDR3 is 14 residues.

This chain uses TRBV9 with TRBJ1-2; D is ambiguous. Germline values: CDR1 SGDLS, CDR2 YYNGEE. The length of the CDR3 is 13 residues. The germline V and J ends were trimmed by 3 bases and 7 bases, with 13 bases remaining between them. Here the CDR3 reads CASSGPGVGGYTF. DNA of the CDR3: TGTGCCAGCAGCGGGCCAGGTGTCGGTGGCTACACCTTC.

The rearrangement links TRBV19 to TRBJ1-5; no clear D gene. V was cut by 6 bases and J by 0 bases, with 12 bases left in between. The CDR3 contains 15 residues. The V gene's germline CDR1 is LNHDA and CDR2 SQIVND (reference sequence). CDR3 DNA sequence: TGTGCCAGTAGCAAAGACGGGTATAGCAATCAGCCCCAGCATTTT. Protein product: CASSKDGYSNQPQHF.

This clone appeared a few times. For the CDR3, the DNA is TGTGCCAGCAGCCAGAGAGGGACAGGGAGCACAGATACGCAGTATTTT. It codes for CASSQRGTGSTDTQYF. The chain has TRBV11-3 and TRBJ2-3; 9 bases fit TRBD1. The CDR3 totals 16 residues. V lost 5 bases to trimming and J lost 0 bases; unmatched junction nucleotides: 6. Germline V gives CDR1 SGHNT, CDR2 YENEEA.